The TCR beta chain under discussion was sequenced for a study of blood T cell repertoires in COVID-19. Across the whole study: The United States, Italy and Spain supplied acute and convalescent COVID-19 samples. T cells, B-cell-depleted T cells, or PBMCs supplied cDNA or gDNA.

Recruits, aged roughly 18 to 90 years, lived in 25 or so US areas. TCRdb keeps only in-frame clones here, not all; method: immunoSEQ multiplex PCR. Of about 190,000 clones listed, 84% are singletons. The CDR3 consists of 13 residues. Germline trimming cut 4 bases from V and 6 bases from J; bases unmatched to any gene: 7. The germline CDR1 and CDR2 sequences are SGHRS and YFSETQ. The sequence derives from a woman under 40 who had been exposed to COVID-19. J is TRBJ2-7 and V is TRBV5-1, with 7 positions matching TRBD1. The sample comprised PBMCs or T cells enriched from blood (not recorded which). This CDR3 reads CASSVDRAGEQYF. CDR3 DNA sequence: TGCGCCAGCAGCGTTGACAGGGCGGGCGAGCAGTACTTC.